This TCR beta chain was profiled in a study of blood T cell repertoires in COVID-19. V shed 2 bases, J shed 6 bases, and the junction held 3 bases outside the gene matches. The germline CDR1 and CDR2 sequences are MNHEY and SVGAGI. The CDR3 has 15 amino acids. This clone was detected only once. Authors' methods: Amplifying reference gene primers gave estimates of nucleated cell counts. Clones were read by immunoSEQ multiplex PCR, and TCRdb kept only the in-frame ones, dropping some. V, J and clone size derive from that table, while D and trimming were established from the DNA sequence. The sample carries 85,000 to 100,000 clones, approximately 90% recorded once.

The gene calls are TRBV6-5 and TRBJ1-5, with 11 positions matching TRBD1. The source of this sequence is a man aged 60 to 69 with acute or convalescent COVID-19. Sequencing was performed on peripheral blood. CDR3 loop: CASSYGTGGSQPQHF. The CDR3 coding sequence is TGTGCCAGCAGTTACGGGACAGGGGGGAGTCAGCCCCAGCATTTT.